This TCR beta chain was sequenced in a study of beta chain features in type 1 diabetes. Whole-study context: All of the samples together had 107,917,701 sorted cells examined. Overall study findings and caveats: Junctions at VDJ sites from type 1 diabetes patients had fewer insertions and more deletions. There was a moderate but significant shortening of TCRB CDR3s in all four CD4+ subsets of Type 1 diabetes patients.

Investigators reverse transcribed all isolated RNA, so they sequenced expressed TCRB transcripts. The average output of naive, central memory and regulatory T cell samples was approximately 3.7 million reads. Repertoires were generated with immunoSEQ multiplex PCR, while TCRdb's copy carries only in-frame clones and drops some. The sample lists 150,000 to 190,000 clones, under 13% occurring once. CD45RO/CCR7/CD25/CD127/CD95/CD27 separated CD4+ naive, central memory, regulatory and stem cell-like memory cells by sorting. Per germline, CDR1 SGHTA and CDR2 FQGTGA. J was trimmed by 3 bases and V by 5 bases; bases with no gene match: 3. The CDR3 has 13 residues. This clone was seen only a few times. Antigen specificity is unknown. This sample also contains other DNA sequences that code for the same CDR3.

Sequenced input: central memory CD4+ T cells from blood. This rearrangement joins TRBV7-3 to TRBJ1-1; 7 nucleotides agree with TRBD1. The sequence derives from a young man with type 1 diabetes. The CDR3: CASSRQGDTEAFF. CDR3 nucleotides: TGTGCCAGCAGCAGACAGGGTGACACTGAAGCTTTCTTT.